This TCR beta chain was found in a study of identical twins. The cDNA had a unique molecular identifier and a template-switch universal primer site. TCRdb ran MiXCR on the 5' RACE reads and lists one entry per CDR3 protein. Among 650,000 to 800,000 distinct CDR3 sequences listed, 8.6% were seen once. V was trimmed by 5 bases and J by 0 bases, leaving 7 bases between them. The CDR3 has 12 amino acids. The germline CDR1 and CDR2 sequences are DFQATT and SNEGSKA (reference sequence). Healthy Caucasians, and only they, were the donors. This sample also appeared in a second study, on yellow fever vaccine responses in identical twins.

The sequencing input was PBMCs. The sequence came from a woman aged 18-29 years in good health. This chain connects TRBV20-1 to TRBJ1-1; D unresolved. The CDR3, as DNA: TGCAGTGCTGCCGTTTTGAACACTGAAGCTTTCTTT. As protein: CSAAVLNTEAFF.